Below, 21 T cell receptor beta chains from the same sample are listed, as sequenced in a study of cytomegalovirus exposure and HLA in healthy donors. 13 Jbeta primers and 60 Vbeta primers were used for the PCR. Assay: immunoSEQ multiplex PCR; the TCRdb copy retains only in-frame clones and omits some. Found here are under 100,000 clones, about four fifths of them singletons; the top ten hold 5.5% to 7%. Specimen: PBMCs. These receptors all come from a man aged 18 to 29 in good health and CMV-seropositive.

The J gene is TRBJ1-1, the V gene TRBV4-1, with 10 nucleotides matching TRBD1. The germline gives CDR1 MGHRA, CDR2 YSYEKL. This CDR3 has 20 amino acids. Trimming cost V 4 bases and J 3 bases; bases outside gene matches: 20. The chain's CDR3 is CASSPLRPTGGAWTDTEAFF. The CDR3 DNA is TGCGCCAGCAGCCCCCTACGACCGACAGGGGGCGCGTGGACGGACACTGAAGCTTTCTTT.

The rearrangement joins TRBV27 to TRBJ1-5; D is uncertain. The V gene lost 8 bases and the J gene lost 4 bases, with 12 bases spanning the gap. The germline gives CDR1 MNHEY, CDR2 SMNVEV (reference sequence). The CDR3 loop spans 13 amino acids. DNA for the CDR3: TGTGCCAGCCCCGTATCTTTGAATCAGCCCCAGCATTTT. Protein sequence: CASPVSLNQPQHF.

This clone was counted between two and nine times. The chain recombines TRBV10-2 with TRBJ2-7, with 7 bases lining up with TRBD1. CDR3 length: 12 amino acids. Germline CDR1 WSHSY, CDR2 SAAADI. V was clipped by 4 bases and J by 3 bases; unmatched bases: 0. The CDR3 region has the DNA TGCGCCAGCAGTGGGGACAGCTACGAGCAGTACTTC. Amino acids: CASSGDSYEQYF.

The gene calls are TRBV6-5 and TRBJ1-2, with D possibly TRBD1 on 5 matching bases. The CDR3 runs to 14 residues. V lost 8 bases, J lost 4 bases, and 17 bases lay in between. The germline V gene encodes CDR1 MNHEY and CDR2 SVGAGI. The CDR3 coding sequence is TGTGCCAGCGCCCCGGGGGAGTGGGGCTATGGCTACACCTTC. It specifies CASAPGEWGYGYTF.

The chain links TRBV7-8 to TRBJ2-3; no clear D gene. The CDR3 has 11 amino acids. Germline CDR1 reads SGHVS; CDR2 reads FQNEAQ. V was shortened by 6 bases and J by 6 bases, with 7 bases between the two germline ends. The CDR3 here is CASRQMDTQYF. The CDR3, as DNA: TGTGCCAGCAGGCAGATGGATACGCAGTATTTT. The full variable domain, rest sourced from reference TRBV7-8 and TRBJ2-3, is GAGVSQSPRYKVAKRGQDVALRCDPISGHVSLFWYQQALGQGPEFLTYFQNEAQLDKSGLPSDRFFAERPEGSVSTLKIQRTQQEDSAVYLCASRQMDTQYFGPGTRLTVL.

The chain combines TRBV4-1 with TRBJ1-2, with a tentative D call TRBD1 (5 bases). V shed 0 bases and J shed 7 bases, with 15 bases lying between them. Germline CDR1 MGHRA, CDR2 YSYEKL. This CDR3 has 15 amino acids. CDR3 in amino acids: CASSQEGLGISGYTF. As DNA, the CDR3 is TGCGCCAGCAGCCAAGAGGGGCTGGGGATATCTGGCTACACCTTC.

The chain recombines TRBV6-1 with TRBJ1-2; D possibly corresponds to TRBD1 (5 bases). Germline lookup yields CDR1 MNHNS and CDR2 SASEGT. This CDR3 has 14 amino acids. Trimming left V 6 bases short and J 8 bases short, with 19 bases between. CDR3 sequence: CASSLKPPGGGYTF. CDR3 bases: TGTGCCAGCAGCCTCAAGCCCCCGGGGGGGGGCTACACCTTC.

The sample holds one count of this clone. The CDR3 is CASSFPSGLTYNEQFF. The CDR3 DNA is TGTGCCAGCAGTTTCCCTAGCGGGCTTACCTACAATGAGCAGTTCTTC. The J gene is TRBJ2-1, the V gene TRBV28, with 8 bases identical to TRBD2. Germline assignment: CDR1 MDHEN and CDR2 SYDVKM. Trimming cost V 3 bases and J 2 bases; bases outside gene matches: 6. The CDR3 covers 16 residues.

The chain has TRBV5-1 and TRBJ1-1, with D tentatively TRBD1 (6 bases). In germline, CDR1 is SGHRS, CDR2 YFSETQ. The V end lost 3 bases, the J end lost 1 base, and 13 bases lay between the germline ends. This CDR3 has 15 amino acids. CDR3 protein: CASSSDIQGNTEAFF. CDR3 in DNA: TGCGCCAGCAGCTCCGACATACAGGGGAACACTGAAGCTTTCTTT.

This chain connects TRBV6-5 to TRBJ1-1; a weak D match, TRBD1 (5 bases). The CDR3 covers 15 residues. V lost 11 bases and J 3 bases, leaving 22 bases between the germline ends. The germline CDR1 and CDR2 sequences are MNHEY and SVGAGI. This CDR3 is CASLRSRSTDTEAFF. The CDR3 DNA reads TGTGCCTCTTTGCGCTCAAGATCGACAGACACTGAAGCTTTCTTT.

V is TRBV29-1 and J is TRBJ2-2; weak D call: TRBD2 (6 bases). The CDR3 is 14 amino acids. Germline CDR1 and CDR2: SQVTM and ANQGSEA. Trimming pared 4 bases from V and 5 bases from J, leaving 14 bases between. CDR3 coding DNA: TGCAGCGTTGCGGGACGGGGGAGGACCGGGGAGCTGTTTTTT. Translating it yields CSVAGRGRTGELFF.

This clone was detected once. The rearrangement links TRBV4-1 to TRBJ2-7, with 10 bases aligning to TRBD2. This CDR3 comprises 15 residues. In germline, CDR1 is MGHRA, CDR2 YSYEKL. The J segment lost 3 bases and the V segment lost 1 base, leaving 3 bases of the junction unmatched. CDR3 in amino acids: CASSQAGTSVYEQYF. CDR3 DNA sequence: TGCGCCAGCAGCCAAGCCGGGACTAGCGTCTACGAGCAGTACTTC.

The chain links TRBV6-5 to TRBJ2-3; possible D gene TRBD2, 6 bases. Per germline, CDR1 MNHEY and CDR2 SVGAGI. The CDR3 totals 13 residues. With 2 bases removed from V and 3 bases from J, the gap between germline ends came to 6 bases. In DNA form, the CDR3 reads TGTGCCAGCAGTTACCGGGAGACAGATACGCAGTATTTT. It is translated as CASSYRETDTQYF.

This clone occurred once. The chain joins TRBV28 to TRBJ1-1, with D possibly matching TRBD1 (6 bases). V lost 2 bases, J lost 4 bases, and 11 bases lay in between. The CDR3 has 14 amino acids. CDR1 is MDHEN, CDR2 SYDVKM, per germline. The CDR3 here is CASSLRGSGTEAFF. The CDR3 DNA follows: TGTGCCAGCAGTTTAAGGGGGAGCGGCACTGAAGCTTTCTTT.

The V call is TRBV5-4, the J call TRBJ1-1; tentatively, D is TRBD1 (5 bases). Per germline, CDR1 SGHNT and CDR2 YYREEE (reference sequence). Trimming shortened V by 4 bases and J by 11 bases, and 21 bases separated the two germline ends. This CDR3 region has 14 residues. The DNA of the CDR3 is TGTGCCAGCAGCGTACAGGAGGGATTACGATTCGCTTTCTTT. It is translated as CASSVQEGLRFAFF.

The chain uses TRBV2 and TRBJ2-7; 7 bases fit TRBD2. From germline, CDR1 is SNHLY and CDR2 FYNNEI. The length of the CDR3 is 15 residues. J lost 3 bases, V lost 6 bases, and 11 bases had no gene match. This chain's CDR3 is CASSPQPSGSYEQYF. The CDR3 nucleotides read TGTGCCAGCAGCCCGCAACCTAGCGGCAGCTACGAGCAGTACTTC.

This chain uses TRBV7-6 with TRBJ2-2; possible D gene TRBD2, 7 bases. Germline V lookup: CDR1 SGHVS, CDR2 FNYEAQ. Deletions cut 7 bases from V and 0 bases from J, with 15 bases between. This CDR3 spans 16 amino acids. Here the CDR3 reads CASTLEGGTNTGELFF. CDR3 nucleotides: TGTGCCAGCACCCTTGAGGGGGGGACGAACACCGGGGAGCTGTTTTTT.

J is TRBJ2-2 and V is TRBV7-8, with 13 positions matching TRBD2. The length of the CDR3 is 18 residues. The V segment lost 5 bases and the J segment 3 bases; nucleotides outside the gene matches: 9. CDR1 is SGHVS, CDR2 FQNEAQ, per germline. CDR3 sequence (DNA): TGTGCCAGCAGCCATACCCCGGGACTAGCGGGACACACCGGGGAGCTGTTTTTT. Translation: CASSHTPGLAGHTGELFF.

V is TRBV28 and J is TRBJ2-7; D is undetermined. Per germline, CDR1 MDHEN and CDR2 SYDVKM. The CDR3 spans 13 residues. V lost 7 bases and J lost 2, with 12 bases in between. Here the CDR3 DNA reads TGTGCCAGCACCCTCGGTCTTACCTACGAGCAGTACTTC. Amino acids: CASTLGLTYEQYF.

V gene TRBV7-9 combines with J gene TRBJ1-1; D is unclear. The CDR3 spans 15 residues. Per the germline V gene, CDR1 is SEHNR and CDR2 is FQNEAQ (reference sequence). Trimming left V 5 bases short and J 3 bases short, with 16 bases between. CDR3 loop: CASSAIGGRHTEAFF. DNA of the CDR3: TGTGCCAGCAGCGCAATAGGAGGGAGGCACACTGAAGCTTTCTTT.

The gene calls are TRBV2 and TRBJ2-1; TRBD2 matches at 10 bases. The CDR3 is 18 residues long. V gave up 7 bases and J gave up 1 base; unmatched junction bases: 13. Germline CDR1 is SNHLY and CDR2 is FYNNEI. CDR3: CASIRGLAGVPSYNEQFF. The DNA of the CDR3 is TGTGCCAGCATTCGGGGGCTAGCGGGAGTGCCGTCCTACAATGAGCAGTTCTTC.